The T cell receptor beta chain described here comes from a study of T cell changes during pregnancy in multiple sclerosis (dated by TCRdb to between 2019 and 2020). Study-wide context: In women with multiple sclerosis, the researchers looked at how the T cell repertoire shifted as pregnancy progressed.

Library prep was done by the immunoSEQ multiplex PCR assay. TCRdb's version of the immuneACCESS table is confined to in-frame rearrangements and falls short of the full clone set. An unresolved V gene accounts for under half of the shortfall where checked; the remainder is of unknown origin. A total of about 130,000 clones appear in this sample, roughly 96% of them only once. The ten largest make up 0.4% to 0.5% of the sample. Deletion took 1 base off V and 0 bases off J, with a span of 6 bases between the germline ends. CDR1 and CDR2 (MGHRA, YSYEKL) derive from the germline V gene. The CDR3 measures 15 amino acids from cysteine to phenylalanine. The read is trimmed to its CDR3 DNA, 45 bases read in frame from base 1. Note on this clone: The clone's antigen remains unknown. Per-base qualities were not stored, and no clone one base away is much larger.

Sequenced here: peripheral blood, sampled after pregnancy. This receptor was obtained from a female donor with multiple sclerosis, enrolled in a pregnancy study. Recombination linked TRBV4-1 to TRBJ1-4; the D region possibly corresponds to TRBD1 (6 bases align). The DNA sequence is as follows: TGCGCCAGCAGCCAAGGACAGGCAACTAATGAAAAACTGTTTTTT. The translation is CASSQGQATNEKLFF.